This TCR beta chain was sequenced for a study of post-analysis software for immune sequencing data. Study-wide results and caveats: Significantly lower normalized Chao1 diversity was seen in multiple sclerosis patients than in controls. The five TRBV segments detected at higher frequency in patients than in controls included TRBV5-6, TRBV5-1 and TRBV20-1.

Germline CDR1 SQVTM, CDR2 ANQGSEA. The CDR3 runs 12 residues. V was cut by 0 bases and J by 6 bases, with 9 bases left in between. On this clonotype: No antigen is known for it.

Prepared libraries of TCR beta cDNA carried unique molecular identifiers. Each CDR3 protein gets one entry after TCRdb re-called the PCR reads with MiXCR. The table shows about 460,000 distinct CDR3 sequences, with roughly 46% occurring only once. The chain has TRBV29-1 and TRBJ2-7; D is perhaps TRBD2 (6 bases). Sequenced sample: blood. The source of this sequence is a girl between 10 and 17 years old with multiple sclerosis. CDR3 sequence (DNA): TGCAGCGTTGAAGAAGCGGGCTCCGAGCAGTACTTC. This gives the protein CSVEEAGSEQYF.